This TCR beta chain was sequenced for a study of beta chain features in type 1 diabetes. Findings and caveats of the study: Among patients with Type 1 diabetes, TCRB CDR3s were moderately but significantly shorter in every one of the four CD4+ subsets.

Expressed TCRB transcripts were sequenced after all isolated RNA was converted to cDNA. Generated by immunoSEQ multiplex PCR, the TCRdb table keeps only in-frame clones and is missing some. The sample has 350,000 or so clones; about 20% are singletons. Germline lookup yields CDR1 GTSNPN and CDR2 SVGIG (reference sequence). The CDR3 is 14 amino acids. V lost 4 bases, J lost 4 bases, and 6 bases stayed unmatched. This clone was counted only a few times. Its antigen is still unknown. J is TRBJ1-2 and V is TRBV30; TRBD1 aligns across 10 bases. This sequence originates from a woman aged 18-29 years in good health. The sequenced material came from naive CD4+ T cells from blood. The CDR3 region has the DNA TGTGCCTGGAATTTACGGACAGGGGGCTATGGCTACACCTTC. Encoded protein: CAWNLRTGGYGYTF.